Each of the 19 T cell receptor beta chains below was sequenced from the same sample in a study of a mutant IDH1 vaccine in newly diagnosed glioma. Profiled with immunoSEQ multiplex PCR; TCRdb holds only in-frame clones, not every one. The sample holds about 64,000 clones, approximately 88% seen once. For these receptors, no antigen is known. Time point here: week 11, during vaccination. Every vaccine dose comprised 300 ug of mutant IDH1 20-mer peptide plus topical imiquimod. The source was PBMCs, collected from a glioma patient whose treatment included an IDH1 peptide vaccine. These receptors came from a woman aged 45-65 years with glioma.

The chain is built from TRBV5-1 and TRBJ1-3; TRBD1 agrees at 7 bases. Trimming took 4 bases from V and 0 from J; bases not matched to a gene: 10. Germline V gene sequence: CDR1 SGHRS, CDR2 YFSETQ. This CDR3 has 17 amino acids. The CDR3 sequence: CASSGATDRDSGNTIYF. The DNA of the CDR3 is TGCGCCAGCAGCGGGGCGACAGACAGGGACTCTGGAAACACCATATATTTT.

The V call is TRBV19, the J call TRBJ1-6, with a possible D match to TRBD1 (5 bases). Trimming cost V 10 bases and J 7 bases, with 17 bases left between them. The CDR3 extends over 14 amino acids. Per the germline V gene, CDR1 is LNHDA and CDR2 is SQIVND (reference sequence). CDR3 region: CATSPGHLNSPLHF. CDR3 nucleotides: TGTGCCACCTCGCCCGGACACCTCAATTCACCCCTCCACTTT.

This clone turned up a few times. The CDR3 nucleotides are TGTGCCAGCAGCTTAAGGACAGGGGGCAGCGAAAAACTGTTTTTT. It yields the protein CASSLRTGGSEKLFF. The chain has TRBV7-2 and TRBJ1-4; 11 nucleotides line up with TRBD1. Trimming at V came to 2 bases and at J to 8 bases, leaving 4 bases not matched to a gene. The CDR3 has 15 amino acids. Germline-derived CDR1 and CDR2 are SGHTA and FQGNSA.

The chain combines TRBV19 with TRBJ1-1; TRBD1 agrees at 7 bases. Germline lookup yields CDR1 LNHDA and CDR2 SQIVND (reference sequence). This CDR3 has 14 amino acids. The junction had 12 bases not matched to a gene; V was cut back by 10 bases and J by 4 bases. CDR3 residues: CATKGGVVITEAFF. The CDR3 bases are TGTGCCACAAAAGGGGGCGTAGTAATCACTGAAGCTTTCTTT. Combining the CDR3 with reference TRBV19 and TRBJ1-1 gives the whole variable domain DGGITQSPKYLFRKEGQNVTLSCEQNLNHDAMYWYRQDPGQGLRLIYYSQIVNDFQKGDIAEGYSVSREKKESFPLTVTSAQKNPTAFYLCATKGGVVITEAFFGQGTRLTVV.

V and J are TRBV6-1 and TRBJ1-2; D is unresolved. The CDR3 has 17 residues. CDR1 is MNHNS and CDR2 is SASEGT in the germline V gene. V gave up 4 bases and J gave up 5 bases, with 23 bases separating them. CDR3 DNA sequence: TGTGCCAGCAGTGTGATAGAGGCACCGGAGAGAACTTATGGCTACACCTTC. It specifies CASSVIEAPERTYGYTF.

CDR3 bases: TGTGCCAGCAGCTTGGTTGAAGATACGCAGTATTTT. Residues: CASSLVEDTQYF. The rearrangement joins TRBV7-9 to TRBJ2-3; D ambiguous. The CDR3 contains 12 residues. Germline CDR1 and CDR2: SEHNR and FQNEAQ (reference sequence). V was shortened by 3 bases and J by 5 bases, with 6 bases between the two germline ends.

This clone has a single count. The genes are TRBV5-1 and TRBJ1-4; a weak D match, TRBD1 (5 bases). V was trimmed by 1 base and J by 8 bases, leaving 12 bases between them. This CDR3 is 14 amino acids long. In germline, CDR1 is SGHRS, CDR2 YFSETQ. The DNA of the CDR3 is TGCGCCAGCAGCTTGTGGGGGAGTGACGAAAAACTGTTTTTT. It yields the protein CASSLWGSDEKLFF.

CDR3 protein: CASSLDGGFKNTEAFF. DNA for the CDR3: TGTGCCAGCAGCTTGGATGGGGGATTTAAGAACACTGAAGCTTTCTTT. V usage is TRBV5-6 and J usage is TRBJ1-1; weak D call: TRBD1 (5 bases). CDR1 SGHDT and CDR2 YYEEEE come from the germline V gene. Trimming took off 0 bases at V and 1 base at J, with 13 bases between the two ends. The CDR3 length is 16 residues.

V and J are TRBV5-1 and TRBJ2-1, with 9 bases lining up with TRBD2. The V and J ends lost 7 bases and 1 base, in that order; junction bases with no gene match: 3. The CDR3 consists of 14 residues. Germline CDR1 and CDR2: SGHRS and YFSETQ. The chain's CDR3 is CASLAGESYNEQFF. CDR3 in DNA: TGCGCCAGCTTAGCGGGGGAGTCCTACAATGAGCAGTTCTTC.

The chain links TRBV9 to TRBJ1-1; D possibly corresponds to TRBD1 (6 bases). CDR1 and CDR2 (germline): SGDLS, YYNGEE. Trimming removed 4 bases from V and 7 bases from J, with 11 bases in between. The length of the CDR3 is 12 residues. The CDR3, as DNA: TGTGCCAGCAGCCCGAAGGACAGTGAAGCTTTCTTT. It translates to CASSPKDSEAFF.

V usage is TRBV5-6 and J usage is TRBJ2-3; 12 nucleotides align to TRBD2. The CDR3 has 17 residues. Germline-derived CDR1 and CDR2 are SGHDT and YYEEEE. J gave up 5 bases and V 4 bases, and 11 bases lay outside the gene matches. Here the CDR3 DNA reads TGTGCCAGCAGCCCTCTAGCGGGGGGGCCCTCTGGAGATACGCAGTATTTT. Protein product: CASSPLAGGPSGDTQYF.

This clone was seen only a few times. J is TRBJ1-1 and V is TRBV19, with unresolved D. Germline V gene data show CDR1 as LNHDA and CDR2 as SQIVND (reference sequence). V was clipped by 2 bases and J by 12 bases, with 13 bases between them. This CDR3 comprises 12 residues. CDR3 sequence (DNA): TGTGCCAGTAGTATAAGCTGGGCCCCAACTTTCTTT. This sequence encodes CASSISWAPTFF.

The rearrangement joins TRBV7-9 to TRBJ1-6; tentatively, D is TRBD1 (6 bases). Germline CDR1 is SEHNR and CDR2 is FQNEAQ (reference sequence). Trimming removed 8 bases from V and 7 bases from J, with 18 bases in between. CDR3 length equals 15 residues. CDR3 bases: TGTGCCAGCCCTCCGGGTCGGGGGCAAAATTCACCCCTCCACTTT. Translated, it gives CASPPGRGQNSPLHF.

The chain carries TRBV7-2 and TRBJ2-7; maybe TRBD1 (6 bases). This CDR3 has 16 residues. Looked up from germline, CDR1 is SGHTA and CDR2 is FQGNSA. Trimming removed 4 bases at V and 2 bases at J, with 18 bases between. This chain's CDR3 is CASSSQKGVSTYEQYF. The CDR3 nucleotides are TGTGCCAGCAGCTCCCAGAAGGGGGTCTCCACCTACGAGCAGTACTTC.

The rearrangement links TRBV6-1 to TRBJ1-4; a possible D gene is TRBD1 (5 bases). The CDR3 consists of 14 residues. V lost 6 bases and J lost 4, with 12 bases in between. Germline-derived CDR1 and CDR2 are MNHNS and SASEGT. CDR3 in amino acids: CASSPGLYNEKLFF. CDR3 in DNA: TGTGCCAGCAGCCCGGGACTGTATAATGAAAAACTGTTTTTT.

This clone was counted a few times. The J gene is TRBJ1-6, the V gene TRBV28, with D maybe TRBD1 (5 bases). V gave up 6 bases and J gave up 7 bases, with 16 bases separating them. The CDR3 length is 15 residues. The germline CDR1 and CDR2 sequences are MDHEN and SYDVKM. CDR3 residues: CASSQTAAGNSPLHF. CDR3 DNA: TGTGCCAGCAGCCAGACCGCGGCAGGGAATTCACCCCTCCACTTT.

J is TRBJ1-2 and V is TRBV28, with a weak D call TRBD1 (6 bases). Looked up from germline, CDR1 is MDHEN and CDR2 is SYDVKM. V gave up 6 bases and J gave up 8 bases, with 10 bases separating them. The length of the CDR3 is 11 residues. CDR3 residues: CASRQGRGYTF. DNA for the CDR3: TGTGCCAGCAGGCAGGGGAGGGGCTACACCTTC.

The CDR3 sequence: CASSSYGLGDYGYTF. In nucleotides, the CDR3 is TGCGCCAGCAGCTCTTATGGCTTAGGGGACTATGGCTACACCTTC. J is TRBJ1-2 and V is TRBV5-1; tentatively, D is TRBD1 (5 bases). CDR1 is SGHRS, CDR2 YFSETQ, per germline. The V end was cut by 3 bases, the J end by 3 bases, with 15 bases between. The CDR3 totals 15 residues.

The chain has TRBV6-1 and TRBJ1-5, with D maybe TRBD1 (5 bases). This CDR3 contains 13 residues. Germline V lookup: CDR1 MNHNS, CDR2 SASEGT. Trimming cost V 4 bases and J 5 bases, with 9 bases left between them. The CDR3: CASSVLGDQPQHF. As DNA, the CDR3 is TGTGCCAGCAGTGTACTAGGGGATCAGCCCCAGCATTTT.